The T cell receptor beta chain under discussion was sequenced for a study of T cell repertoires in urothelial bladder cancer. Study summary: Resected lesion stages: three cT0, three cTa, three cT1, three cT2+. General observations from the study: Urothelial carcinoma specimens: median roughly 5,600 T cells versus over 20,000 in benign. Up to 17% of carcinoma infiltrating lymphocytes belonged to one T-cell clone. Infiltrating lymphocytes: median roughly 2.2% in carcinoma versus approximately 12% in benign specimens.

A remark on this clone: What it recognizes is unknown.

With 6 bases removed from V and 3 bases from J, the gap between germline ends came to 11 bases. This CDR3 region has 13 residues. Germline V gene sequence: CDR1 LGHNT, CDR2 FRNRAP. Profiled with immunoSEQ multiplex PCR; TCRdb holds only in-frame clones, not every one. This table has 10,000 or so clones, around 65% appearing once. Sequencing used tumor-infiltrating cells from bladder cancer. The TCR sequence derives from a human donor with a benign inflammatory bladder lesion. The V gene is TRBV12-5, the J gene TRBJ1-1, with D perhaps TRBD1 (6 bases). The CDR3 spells CASGRQVDTEAFF. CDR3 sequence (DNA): TGTGCTAGTGGGCGACAGGTTGACACTGAAGCTTTCTTT.